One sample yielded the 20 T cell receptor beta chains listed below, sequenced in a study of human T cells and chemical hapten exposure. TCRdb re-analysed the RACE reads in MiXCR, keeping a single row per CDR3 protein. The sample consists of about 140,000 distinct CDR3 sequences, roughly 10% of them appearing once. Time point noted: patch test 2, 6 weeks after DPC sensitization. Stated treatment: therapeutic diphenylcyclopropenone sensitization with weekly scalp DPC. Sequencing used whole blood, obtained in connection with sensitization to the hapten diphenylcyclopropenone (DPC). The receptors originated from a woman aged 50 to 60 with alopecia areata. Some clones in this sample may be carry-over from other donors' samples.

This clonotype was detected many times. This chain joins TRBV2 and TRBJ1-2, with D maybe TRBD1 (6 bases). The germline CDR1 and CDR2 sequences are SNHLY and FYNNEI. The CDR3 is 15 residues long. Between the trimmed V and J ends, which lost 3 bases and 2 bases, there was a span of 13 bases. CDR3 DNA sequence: TGTGCCAGCAGTGAGCCGGACAGCTTCAACTATGGCTACACCTTC. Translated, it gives CASSEPDSFNYGYTF.

The DNA for the CDR3 is TGTGCCAGCAGCTTAGGCATGGCGGCGGGAGGTGGAGATACGCAGTATTTT. It codes for CASSLGMAAGGGDTQYF. The chain carries TRBV7-9 and TRBJ2-3; 8 bases match TRBD2. Germline V gene data show CDR1 as SEHNR and CDR2 as FQNEAQ (reference sequence). Trimming at V came to 1 base and at J to 5 bases, leaving 11 bases not matched to a gene. The CDR3 contains 17 residues. The entire variable domain, with the rest obtained from reference TRBV7-9 and TRBJ2-3, is as follows: DTGVSQNPRHKITKRGQNVTFRCDPISEHNRLYWYRQTLGQGPEFLTYFQNEAQLEKSRLLSDRFSAERPKGSFSTLEIQRTEQGDSAMYLCASSLGMAAGGGDTQYFGPGTRLTVL.

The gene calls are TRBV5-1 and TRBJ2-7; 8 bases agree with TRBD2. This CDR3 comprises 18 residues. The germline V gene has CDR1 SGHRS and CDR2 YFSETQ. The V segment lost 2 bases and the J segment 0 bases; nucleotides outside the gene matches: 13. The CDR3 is CASSLSLAGSGSSYEQYF. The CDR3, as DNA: TGCGCCAGCAGCTTATCTCTAGCGGGTTCCGGGAGCTCCTACGAGCAGTACTTC.

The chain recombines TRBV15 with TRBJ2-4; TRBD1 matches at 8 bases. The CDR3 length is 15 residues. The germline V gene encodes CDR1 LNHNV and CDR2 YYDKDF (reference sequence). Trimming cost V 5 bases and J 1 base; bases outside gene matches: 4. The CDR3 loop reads CATSGQGRAKNIQYF. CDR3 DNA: TGTGCCACCAGCGGACAGGGTCGGGCCAAAAACATTCAGTACTTC.

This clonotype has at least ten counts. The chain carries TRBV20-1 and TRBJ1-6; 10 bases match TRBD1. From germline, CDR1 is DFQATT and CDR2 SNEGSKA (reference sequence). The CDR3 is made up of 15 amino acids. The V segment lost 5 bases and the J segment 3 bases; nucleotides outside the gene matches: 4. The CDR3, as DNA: TGCAGTGCTTCCGGGACAGGGGTCTATAATTCACCCCTCCACTTT. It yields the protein CSASGTGVYNSPLHF.

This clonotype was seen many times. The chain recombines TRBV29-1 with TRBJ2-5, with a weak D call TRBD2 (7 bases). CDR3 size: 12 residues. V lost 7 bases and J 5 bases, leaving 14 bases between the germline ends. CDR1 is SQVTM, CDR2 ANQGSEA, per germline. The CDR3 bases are TGCAGCGGAGGGGGGGCCTTCGAGACCCAGTACTTC. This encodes CSGGGAFETQYF.

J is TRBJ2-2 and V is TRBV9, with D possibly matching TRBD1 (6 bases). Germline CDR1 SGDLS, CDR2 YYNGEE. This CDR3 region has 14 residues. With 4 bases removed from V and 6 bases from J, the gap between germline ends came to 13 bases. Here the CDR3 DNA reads TGTGCCAGCAGCCTGACAGGAGAGGCCGGGGAGCTGTTTTTT. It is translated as CASSLTGEAGELFF.

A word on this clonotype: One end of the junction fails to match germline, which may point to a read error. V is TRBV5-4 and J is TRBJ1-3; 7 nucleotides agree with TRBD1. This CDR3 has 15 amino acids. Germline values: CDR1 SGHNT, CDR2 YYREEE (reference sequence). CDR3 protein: CASSLGQSSGNTIYF. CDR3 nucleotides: TGTGCCAGCAGTTTGGGACAGTCATCCGGAAACACCATATATTTT.

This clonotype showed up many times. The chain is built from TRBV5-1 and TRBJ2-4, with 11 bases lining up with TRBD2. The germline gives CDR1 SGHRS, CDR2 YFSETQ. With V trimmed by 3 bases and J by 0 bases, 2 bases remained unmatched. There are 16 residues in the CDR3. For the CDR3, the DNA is TGCGCCAGCAGCTCGGGACTAGCGGTAGCCAAAAACATTCAGTACTTC. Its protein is CASSSGLAVAKNIQYF.

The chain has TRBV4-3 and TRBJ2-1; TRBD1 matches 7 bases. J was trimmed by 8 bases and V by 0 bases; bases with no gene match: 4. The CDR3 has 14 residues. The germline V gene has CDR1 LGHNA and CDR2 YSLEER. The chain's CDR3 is CASSQDHTGDEQFF. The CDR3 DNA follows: TGCGCCAGCAGCCAAGACCATACAGGGGATGAGCAGTTCTTC.

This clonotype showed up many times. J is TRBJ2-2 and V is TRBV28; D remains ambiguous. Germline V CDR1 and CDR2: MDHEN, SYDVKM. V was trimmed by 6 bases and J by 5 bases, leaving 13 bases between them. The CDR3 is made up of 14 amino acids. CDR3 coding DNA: TGTGCCAGCAGCCCTTCCGGTGGGACCGGGGAGCTGTTTTTT. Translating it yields CASSPSGGTGELFF.

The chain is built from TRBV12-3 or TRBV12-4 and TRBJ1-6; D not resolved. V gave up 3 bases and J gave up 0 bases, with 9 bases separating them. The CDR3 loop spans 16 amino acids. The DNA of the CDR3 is TGTGCCAGCAGTTTTGACTCCAACTCCTATAATTCACCCCTCCACTTT. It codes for CASSFDSNSYNSPLHF.

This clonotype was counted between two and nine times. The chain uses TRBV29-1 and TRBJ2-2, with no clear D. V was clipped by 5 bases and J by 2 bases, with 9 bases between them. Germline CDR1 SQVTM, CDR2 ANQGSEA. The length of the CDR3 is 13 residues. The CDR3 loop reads CSVNNDNTGELFF. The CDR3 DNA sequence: TGCAGCGTTAATAATGACAACACCGGGGAGCTGTTTTTT.

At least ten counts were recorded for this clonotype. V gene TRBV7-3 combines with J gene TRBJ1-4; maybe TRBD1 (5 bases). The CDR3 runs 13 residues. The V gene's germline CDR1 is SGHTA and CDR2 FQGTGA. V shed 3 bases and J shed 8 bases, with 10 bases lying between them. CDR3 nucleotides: TGTGCCAGCAGCTTCGGAAGGGGCGAAAAACTGTTTTTT. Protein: CASSFGRGEKLFF.

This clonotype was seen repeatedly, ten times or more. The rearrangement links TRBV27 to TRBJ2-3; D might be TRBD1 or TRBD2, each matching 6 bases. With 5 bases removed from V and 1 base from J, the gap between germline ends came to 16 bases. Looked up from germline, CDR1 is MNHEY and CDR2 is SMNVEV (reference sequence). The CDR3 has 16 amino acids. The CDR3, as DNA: TGTGCCAGCAGTCCACGCCCTAGGGGGGGCACAGATACGCAGTATTTT. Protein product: CASSPRPRGGTDTQYF.

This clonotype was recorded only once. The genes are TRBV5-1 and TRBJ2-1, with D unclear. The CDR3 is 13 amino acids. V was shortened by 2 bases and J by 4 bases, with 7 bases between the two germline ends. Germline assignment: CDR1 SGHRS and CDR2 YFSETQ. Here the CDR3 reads CASSFEGYNEQFF. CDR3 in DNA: TGCGCCAGCAGCTTTGAAGGGTACAATGAGCAGTTCTTC.

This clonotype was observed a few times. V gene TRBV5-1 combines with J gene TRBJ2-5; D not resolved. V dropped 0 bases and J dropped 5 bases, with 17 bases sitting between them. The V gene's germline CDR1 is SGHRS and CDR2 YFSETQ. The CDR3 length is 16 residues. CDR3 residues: CASSLASRQWGETQYF. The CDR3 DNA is TGCGCCAGCAGCTTGGCGTCGAGGCAGTGGGGTGAGACCCAGTACTTC.

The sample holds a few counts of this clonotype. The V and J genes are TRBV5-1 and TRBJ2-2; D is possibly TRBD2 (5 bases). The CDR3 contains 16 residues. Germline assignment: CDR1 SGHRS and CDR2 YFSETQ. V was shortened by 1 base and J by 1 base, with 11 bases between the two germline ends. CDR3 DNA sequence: TGCGCCAGCAGCTTGTCCGGACTGCGGAACACCGGGGAGCTGTTTTTT. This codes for CASSLSGLRNTGELFF.

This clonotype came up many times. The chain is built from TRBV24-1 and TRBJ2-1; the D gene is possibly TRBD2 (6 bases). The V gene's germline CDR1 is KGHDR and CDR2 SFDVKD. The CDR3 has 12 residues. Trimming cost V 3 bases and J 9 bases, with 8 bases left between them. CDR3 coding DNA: TGTGCCACCAGTGATACTAGCCTTGAGCAGTTCTTC. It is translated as CATSDTSLEQFF.

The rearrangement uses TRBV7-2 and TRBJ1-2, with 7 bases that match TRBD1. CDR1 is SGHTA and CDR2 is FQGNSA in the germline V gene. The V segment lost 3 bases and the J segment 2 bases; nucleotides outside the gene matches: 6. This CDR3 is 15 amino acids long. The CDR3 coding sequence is TGTGCCAGCAGCTTCACAGGGGCGGCGAACTATGGCTACACCTTC. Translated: CASSFTGAANYGYTF. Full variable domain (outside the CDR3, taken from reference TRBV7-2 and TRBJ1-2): GAGVSQSPSNKVTEKGKDVELRCDPISGHTALYWYRQSLGQGLEFLIYFQGNSAPDKSGLPSDRFSAERTGGSVSTLTIQRTQQEDSAVYLCASSFTGAANYGYTFGSGTRLTVV.